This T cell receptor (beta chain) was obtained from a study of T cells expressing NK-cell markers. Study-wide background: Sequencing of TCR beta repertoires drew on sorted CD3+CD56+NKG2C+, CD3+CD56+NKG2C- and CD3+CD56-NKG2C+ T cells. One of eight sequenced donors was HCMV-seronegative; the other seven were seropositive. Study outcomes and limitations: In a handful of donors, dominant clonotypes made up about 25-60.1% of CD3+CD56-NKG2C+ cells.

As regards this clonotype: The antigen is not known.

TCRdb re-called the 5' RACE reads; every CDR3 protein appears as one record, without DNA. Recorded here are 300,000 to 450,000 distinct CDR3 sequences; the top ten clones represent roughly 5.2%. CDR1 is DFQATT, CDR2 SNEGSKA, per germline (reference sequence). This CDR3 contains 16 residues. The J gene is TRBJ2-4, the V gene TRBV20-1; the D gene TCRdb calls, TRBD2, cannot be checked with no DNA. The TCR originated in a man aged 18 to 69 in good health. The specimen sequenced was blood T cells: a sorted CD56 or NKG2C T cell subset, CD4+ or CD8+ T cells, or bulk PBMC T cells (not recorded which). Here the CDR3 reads CSAAPPDSLAKNIQYF.